This T cell receptor (beta chain) emerged from a study of T cell repertoires in cytomegalovirus infection. In the study overall: Used in the study were CMV epitopes, some recently identified and HLA-C-restricted, others well-studied and HLA-B-restricted. CMV infection plus the matching HLA type was flagged by public TCR beta signatures. Study-level results: Summed frequency of public TCR beta families distinguished CMV carriers with the relevant HLA. Dominating the ex vivo response were HLA-C-restricted CMV-specific TCR beta clonotypes.

This clonotype has a handful of counts. Its antigen is as yet unknown. TCRdb reprocessed the reads via MiXCR and lists one record per CDR3 protein. Here the sample spans around 900,000 distinct CDR3 sequences, around 29% being singletons. The CDR3 extends over 16 amino acids. Trimming left V 2 bases short and J 5 bases short, with 18 bases between. Germline V gives CDR1 LGHNA, CDR2 YSLEER. The sample here was cultured CD8+ T cells from PBMCs, taken from culture after CMV antigen stimulation. The receptor was derived from a human donor in good health (CMV status not recorded). Some clones in this sample may be carry-over from other donors' samples. The chain uses TRBV4-3 and TRBJ1-1; no firm D call. This CDR3 reads CASSQSVRDTVTEAFF. The CDR3 region has the DNA TGCGCCAGCAGCCAATCCGTCCGCGACACAGTAACTGAAGCTTTCTTT.